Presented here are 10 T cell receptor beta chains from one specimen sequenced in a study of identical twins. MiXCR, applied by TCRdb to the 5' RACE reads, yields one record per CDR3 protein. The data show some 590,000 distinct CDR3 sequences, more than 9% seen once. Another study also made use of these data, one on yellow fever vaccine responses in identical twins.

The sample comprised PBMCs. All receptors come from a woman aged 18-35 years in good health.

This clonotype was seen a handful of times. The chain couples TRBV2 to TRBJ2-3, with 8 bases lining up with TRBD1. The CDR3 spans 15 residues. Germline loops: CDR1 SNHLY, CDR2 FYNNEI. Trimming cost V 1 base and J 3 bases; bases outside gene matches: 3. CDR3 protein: CASSEGTGRTDTQYF. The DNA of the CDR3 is TGTGCCAGCAGTGAAGGGACAGGGAGAACAGATACGCAGTATTTT.

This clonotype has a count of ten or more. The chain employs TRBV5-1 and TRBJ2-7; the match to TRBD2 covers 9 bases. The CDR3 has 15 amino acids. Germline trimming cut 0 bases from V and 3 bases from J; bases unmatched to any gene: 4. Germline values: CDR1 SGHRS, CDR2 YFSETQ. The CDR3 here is CASSLGGTSNYEQYF. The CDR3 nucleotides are TGCGCCAGCAGCTTGGGGGGGACTAGCAACTACGAGCAGTACTTC.

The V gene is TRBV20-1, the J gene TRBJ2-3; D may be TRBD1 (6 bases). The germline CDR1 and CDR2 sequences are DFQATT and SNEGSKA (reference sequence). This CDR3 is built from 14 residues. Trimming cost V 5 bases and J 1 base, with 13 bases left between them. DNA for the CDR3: TGCAGTGCTGTCAGGGGTGGCGGCACAGATACGCAGTATTTT. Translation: CSAVRGGGTDTQYF.

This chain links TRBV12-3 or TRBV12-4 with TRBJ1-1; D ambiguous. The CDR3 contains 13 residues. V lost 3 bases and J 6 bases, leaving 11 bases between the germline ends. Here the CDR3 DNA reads TGTGCCAGCAGTTTTGAGGCGGGATCTGAAGCTTTCTTT. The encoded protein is CASSFEAGSEAFF.

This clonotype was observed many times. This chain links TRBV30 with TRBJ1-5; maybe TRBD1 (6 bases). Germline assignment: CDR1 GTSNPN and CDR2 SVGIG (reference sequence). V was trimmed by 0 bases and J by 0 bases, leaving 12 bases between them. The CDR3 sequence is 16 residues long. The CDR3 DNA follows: TGTGCCTGGAGTGTTCTTGGGACATTTAGCAATCAGCCCCAGCATTTT. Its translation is CAWSVLGTFSNQPQHF.

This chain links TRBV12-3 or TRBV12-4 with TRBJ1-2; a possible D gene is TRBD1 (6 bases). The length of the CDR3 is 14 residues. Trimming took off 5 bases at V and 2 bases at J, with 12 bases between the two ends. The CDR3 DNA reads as TGTGCCAGCAGTAGTTTCACAGGGAACTATGGCTACACCTTC. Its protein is CASSSFTGNYGYTF.

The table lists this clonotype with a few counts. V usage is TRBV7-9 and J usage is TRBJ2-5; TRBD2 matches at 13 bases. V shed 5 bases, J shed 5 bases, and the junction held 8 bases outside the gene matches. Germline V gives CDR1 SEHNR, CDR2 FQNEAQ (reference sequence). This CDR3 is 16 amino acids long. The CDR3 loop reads CASSLGLAGVRETQYF. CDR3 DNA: TGTGCCAGCAGCCTCGGACTAGCGGGAGTCCGGGAGACCCAGTACTTC.

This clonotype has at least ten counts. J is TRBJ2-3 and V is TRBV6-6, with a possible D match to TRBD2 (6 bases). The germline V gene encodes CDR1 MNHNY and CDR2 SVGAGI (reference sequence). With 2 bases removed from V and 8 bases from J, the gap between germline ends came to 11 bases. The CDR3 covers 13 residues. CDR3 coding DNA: TGTGCCAGCAGTTACGAGGGAGCGGGTACGCAGTATTTT. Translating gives CASSYEGAGTQYF.

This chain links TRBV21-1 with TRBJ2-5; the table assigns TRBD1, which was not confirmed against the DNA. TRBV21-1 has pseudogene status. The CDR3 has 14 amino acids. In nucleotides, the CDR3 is TGTGCCAGCAGCAAACCGTCACCAGGGGAGACCCAGTACTTC. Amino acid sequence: CASSKPSPGETQYF.

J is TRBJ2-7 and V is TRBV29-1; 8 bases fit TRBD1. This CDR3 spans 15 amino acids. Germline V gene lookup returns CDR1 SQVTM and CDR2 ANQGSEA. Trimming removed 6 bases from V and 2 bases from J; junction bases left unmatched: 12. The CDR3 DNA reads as TGCAGCGTAACCGACAGGGGCCCACCTCCCTACGAGCAGTACTTC. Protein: CSVTDRGPPPYEQYF.